Following are 11 T cell receptor beta chains from one sample sequenced in a study of identical twins. One entry per CDR3 protein results from TCRdb running MiXCR on the 5' RACE reads. Here the sample spans hundreds of thousands of distinct CDR3 sequences, 9% to 15% being singletons. The data were also submitted as part of a second study, on yellow fever vaccine responses in identical twins.

The sample comprised CD8+ T cells sorted from blood. These receptors were collected from a woman in her late teens or twenties in good health.

The chain joins TRBV20-1 to TRBJ2-7; 10 bases map to TRBD2. Germline V CDR1 and CDR2: DFQATT, SNEGSKA (reference sequence). The CDR3 has 14 residues. V lost 6 bases, J lost 0 bases, and 5 bases stayed unmatched. The CDR3 protein is CSALLAGSSYEQYV. CDR3 in DNA: TGCAGTGCCCTACTAGCGGGGAGCTCCTACGAGCAGTACGTC.

The rearrangement links TRBV10-1 to TRBJ2-1; TRBD2 matches 13 bases. V lost 2 bases to trimming and J lost 4 bases; unmatched junction nucleotides: 11. CDR1 and CDR2 (germline): WNHNN, SYGVQD (reference sequence). The CDR3 covers 19 residues. CDR3 nucleotide sequence: TGCGCCAGCAGTGAGAGGGAACTAGCGGGAGGGTTCGCGTACAATGAGCAGTTCTTC. It encodes CASSERELAGGFAYNEQFF.

This clonotype was picked up a small number of times. The chain combines TRBV7-8 with TRBJ2-3; 10 bases agree with TRBD1. This CDR3 region has 16 residues. V shed 5 bases and J 4 bases; nucleotides not matched to a gene: 9. In germline, CDR1 is SGHVS, CDR2 FQNEAQ. CDR3 protein: CASSGKGQGRPDTQYF. The DNA for the CDR3 is TGTGCCAGCAGCGGGAAGGGACAGGGGCGGCCAGATACGCAGTATTTT.

This clonotype was picked up a small number of times. The chain is built from TRBV29-1 and TRBJ2-7; weak D call: TRBD2 (5 bases). Trimming took 4 bases from V and 1 from J, leaving 11 bases between them. The CDR3 runs to 13 residues. Germline CDR1 and CDR2: SQVTM and ANQGSEA. The CDR3 is CSVAFGISYEQYF. Written as DNA, the CDR3 is TGCAGCGTTGCCTTCGGGATTTCCTACGAGCAGTACTTC.

This chain links TRBV2 with TRBJ2-5; 14 nucleotides match TRBD2. V lost 6 bases to trimming and J lost 1 base; unmatched junction nucleotides: 10. The CDR3 extends over 18 amino acids. Germline lookup yields CDR1 SNHLY and CDR2 FYNNEI. CDR3: CASSHPGLAGVSQETQYF. The CDR3 DNA is TGTGCCAGCAGCCACCCGGGACTAGCGGGAGTATCCCAAGAGACCCAGTACTTC.

The chain is built from TRBV12-3 or TRBV12-4 and TRBJ2-3; D possibly corresponds to TRBD1 (5 bases). The length of the CDR3 is 15 residues. V was clipped by 5 bases and J by 2 bases, with 14 bases between them. CDR3 residues: CASSARQFFTDTQYF. The CDR3 region has the DNA TGTGCCAGCAGTGCTCGACAGTTCTTCACAGATACGCAGTATTTT.

The J gene is TRBJ2-1, the V gene TRBV11-1; 7 bases are shared with TRBD2. The CDR3 spans 16 residues. Germline assignment: CDR1 SGHAT and CDR2 FQDESV (reference sequence). J lost 6 bases, V lost 5 bases, and 13 bases had no gene match. CDR3 region: CASSPERGGVPNEQFF. The CDR3 nucleotides are TGTGCCAGCAGCCCCGAGCGGGGCGGGGTACCCAATGAGCAGTTCTTC.

This clonotype was recorded at least ten times. The chain recombines TRBV7-6 with TRBJ1-1, with TRBD1 as a possible D gene (6 bases). The CDR3 sequence is 14 residues long. V lost 1 base to trimming and J lost 11 bases, with 17 bases between them. The germline CDR1 and CDR2 sequences are SGHVS and FNYEAQ. The CDR3 protein is CASSLEVTGRDAFF. The CDR3 DNA reads TGTGCCAGCAGCTTAGAGGTCACAGGGCGGGATGCTTTCTTT.

The V call is TRBV28, the J call TRBJ2-7, with D possibly being TRBD1 (5 bases). Germline values: CDR1 MDHEN, CDR2 SYDVKM. The ends were cut back, 3 bases at V and 3 bases at J, with 21 bases in the middle. The CDR3 spans 17 residues. The CDR3 sequence is CASSFFLYPTDNYEQYF. The DNA for the CDR3 is TGTGCCAGCAGTTTTTTTTTGTATCCGACAGACAACTACGAGCAGTACTTC.

This clonotype was seen a handful of times. V and J are TRBV10-1 and TRBJ2-1; 9 nucleotides align to TRBD2. With 6 bases clipped from V and 5 bases from J, the junction kept 5 bases outside the gene matches. CDR3 length equals 14 residues. Germline V CDR1 and CDR2: WNHNN, SYGVQD (reference sequence). DNA for the CDR3: TGCGCCAGCAGCGAGCGGGAGGCCCACAATGAGCAGTTCTTC. It codes for CASSEREAHNEQFF.

To note about this clonotype: The junction departs from the called germline gene at one end, perhaps through a read error. The chain has TRBV5-1 and TRBJ2-3, with TRBD1 identical over 8 bases. The CDR3 is 15 amino acids. Germline values: CDR1 SGHRS, CDR2 YFSETQ. The CDR3 DNA is TGCGTCAGCAGCTTGGCGGACAGGGGCACAGATACGCAGTATTTT. Translating gives CVSSLADRGTDTQYF. Supplemented by reference TRBV5-1 and TRBJ2-3, the full variable domain reads KAGVTQTPRYLIKTRGQQVTLSCSPISGHRSVSWYQQTPGQGLQFLFEYFSETQRNKGNFPGRFSGRQFSNSRSEMNVSTLELGDSALYLCVSSLADRGTDTQYFGPGTRLTVL.